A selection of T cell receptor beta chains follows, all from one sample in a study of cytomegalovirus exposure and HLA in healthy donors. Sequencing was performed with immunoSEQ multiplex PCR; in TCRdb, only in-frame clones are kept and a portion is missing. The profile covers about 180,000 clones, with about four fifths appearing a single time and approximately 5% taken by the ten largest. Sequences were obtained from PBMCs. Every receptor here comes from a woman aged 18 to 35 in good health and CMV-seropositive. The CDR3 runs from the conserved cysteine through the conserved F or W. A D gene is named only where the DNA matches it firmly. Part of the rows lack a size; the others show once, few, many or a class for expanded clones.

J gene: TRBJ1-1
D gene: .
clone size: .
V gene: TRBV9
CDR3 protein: CASSVPGAEAFF
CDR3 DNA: TGTGCCAGCAGCGTACCAGGGGCTGAAGCTTTCTTT

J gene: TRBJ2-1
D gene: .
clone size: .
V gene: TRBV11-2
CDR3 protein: CASRGGNEQFF
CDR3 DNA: TGTGCCAGCAGGGGGGGCAATGAGCAGTTCTTC

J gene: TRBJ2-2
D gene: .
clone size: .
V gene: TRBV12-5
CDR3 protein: CASGRGASLGELFF
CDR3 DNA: TGTGCTAGTGGACGCGGGGCCTCCCTCGGGGAGCTGTTTTTT

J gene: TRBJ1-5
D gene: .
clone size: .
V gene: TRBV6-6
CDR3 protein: CASSKTDSNQPQHF
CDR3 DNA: TGTGCCAGCAGTAAGACAGATAGCAATCAGCCCCAGCATTTT

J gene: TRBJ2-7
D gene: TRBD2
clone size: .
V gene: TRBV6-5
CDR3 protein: CASSSSGTNYEQYF
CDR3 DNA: TGTGCCAGCAGTTCTAGCGGAACTAACTACGAGCAGTACTTC

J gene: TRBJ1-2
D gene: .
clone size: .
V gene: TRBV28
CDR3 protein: CASSKAGGGYTF
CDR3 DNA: TGTGCCAGCAGTAAGGCGGGAGGTGGCTACACCTTC

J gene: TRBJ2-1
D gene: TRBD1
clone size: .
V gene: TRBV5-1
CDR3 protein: CASSSTGEEFF
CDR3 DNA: TGCGCCAGCAGCTCTACAGGGGAAGAGTTCTTC

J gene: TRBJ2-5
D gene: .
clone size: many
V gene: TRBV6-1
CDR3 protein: CASSEVGGRQETQYF
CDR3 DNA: TGTGCCAGCAGTGAAGTCGGGGGGCGGCAAGAGACCCAGTACTTC

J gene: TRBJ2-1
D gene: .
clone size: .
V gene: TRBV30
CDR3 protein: CAWSSGDEQFF
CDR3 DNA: TGTGCCTGGAGTTCGGGGGATGAGCAGTTCTTC

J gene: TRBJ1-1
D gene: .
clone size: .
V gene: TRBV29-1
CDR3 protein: CSVESPRAFF
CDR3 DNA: TGCAGCGTTGAGAGCCCGAGAGCTTTCTTT

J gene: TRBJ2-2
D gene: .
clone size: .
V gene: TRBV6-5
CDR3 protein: CASGVARPGELFF
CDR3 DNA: TGTGCCAGCGGCGTCGCGCGGCCCGGGGAGCTGTTTTTT